Each of the 21 T cell receptor beta chains below was sequenced from the same sample in a study of T cells in women clearing cervical HPV infection. Data came from immunoSEQ multiplex PCR; TCRdb stores just in-frame clones and leaves some out. The data include roughly 21,000 clones; the top ten clones carry just over 6%. Sequenced material: blood buffy coat. These receptors were taken from a woman aged 18 to 69 with a cervical HPV16 infection that either progressed to CIN3+ or cleared (not recorded which).

Incomplete CDR3 DNA: TGTGCCATCAGTGAGTCGGACTCGGGGTTGCGATTGGGTGAG. Residues: CAISESDSGLRLGE. Given in full, the CDR3 is CAISESDSGLRLGEQFF. This chain connects TRBV10-3 to TRBJ2-1; maybe TRBD2 (5 bases). The observed sequence ends 3 residues before the CDR3 terminus, with the missing tail filled in from the germline J gene. CDR3 length: 17 residues. Deletions cut 0 bases from V and 9 bases from J, with 21 bases between. The germline gives CDR1 ENHRY, CDR2 SYGVKD.

As concerns this clone: From the germline J gene comes the end of the CDR3, since the read stops 3 residues before it. This chain connects TRBV13 to TRBJ1-5; 9 nucleotides agree with TRBD1. Trimming at V came to 5 bases and at J to 7 bases, leaving 6 bases not matched to a gene. Germline loops: CDR1 PRHDT, CDR2 FYEKMQ (reference sequence). This CDR3 contains 14 residues. CDR3 region: CASSHRQGGQPQHF. The covered CDR3 bases are TGTGCCAGCAGCCACCGACAGGGGGGACAGCCC.

Note on this clone: The read comes to an end 3 residues before the CDR3 does, leaving the germline J gene to fill in the end. The chain combines TRBV28 with TRBJ2-7; D ambiguous. The V gene's germline CDR1 is MDHEN and CDR2 SYDVKM. The CDR3 has 12 amino acids. Trimming left V 6 bases short and J 5 bases short, with 11 bases between. The DNA read from the CDR3 is TGTGCCAGCAGAGTCAGGCCGGACGAG. Its protein product is CASRVRPDE. In full, the CDR3 reads CASRVRPDEQYF.

Regarding this clone: The read stops 3 residues short of the end of the CDR3; the missing end is completed from the germline J gene. This chain uses TRBV18 with TRBJ2-3; 12 bases match TRBD2. This CDR3 is built from 16 residues. Germline lookup yields CDR1 KGHSH and CDR2 LQKENI. V lost 3 bases to trimming and J lost 5 bases; unmatched junction nucleotides: 6. The covered CDR3 bases are TGTGCCAGCTCACCTTCTAGCGGGAGGGCCAGAGATACG. Amino acid sequence: CASSPSSGRARDT. The complete CDR3 protein is CASSPSSGRARDTQYF.

As to this clone: The DNA ends 3 residues before the CDR3 does, and the rest of the CDR3 is filled in from the germline J gene. This sequence joins TRBV20-1 and TRBJ2-5; maybe TRBD2 (6 bases). The length of the CDR3 is 15 residues. Trimming removed 6 bases from V and 5 bases from J, with 22 bases in between. Germline V lookup: CDR1 DFQATT, CDR2 SNEGSKA (reference sequence). The DNA read from the CDR3 is TGCAGTGCCCGGGGGATAGCATCCCTAACGGAGACC. This codes for CSARGIASLTET. The full CDR3 reads CSARGIASLTETQYF.

As for this clone: The DNA ends 3 residues before the CDR3 does, and the rest of the CDR3 is filled in from the germline J gene. This sequence joins TRBV7-9 and TRBJ1-2; unclear D gene. There are 15 residues in the CDR3. The germline gives CDR1 SEHNR, CDR2 FQNEAQ (reference sequence). The CDR3 bases that were read are TGTGCCAGCAGCCAGGCCGCGGGAGGGCCGAACATC. It yields the protein CASSQAAGGPNI. The full CDR3 is CASSQAAGGPNIYTF.

As for this clone: With the read ending 3 residues before the CDR3 end, the germline J gene is used to fill in that end. The chain is built from TRBV11-2 and TRBJ2-7, with TRBD2 identical over 16 bases. J gave up 6 bases and V 5 bases, and 4 bases lay outside the gene matches. Per the germline V gene, CDR1 is SGHAT and CDR2 is FQNNGV. This CDR3 spans 15 amino acids. CDR3 DNA (partial): TGTGCCAGCAGCGGGACTAGCGGGAGGGGGGGCGAG. Translating it yields CASSGTSGRGGE. The full CDR3 reads CASSGTSGRGGEQYF.

Of note for this clone: The missing CDR3 end, 3 residues past where the read stops, is filled in from the germline J gene. The chain links TRBV10-2 to TRBJ1-6; 7 positions match TRBD1. The CDR3 has 15 amino acids. With V trimmed by 2 bases and J by 10 bases, 8 bases remained unmatched. The germline gives CDR1 WSHSY, CDR2 SAAADI. The CDR3 region is CASSEEGAGRSPLHF. The sequenced CDR3 bases are TGCGCCAGCAGTGAGGAGGGGGCAGGTCGGTCACCC.

Regarding this clone: The read is 3 residues too short to cover the CDR3 end, so that end is filled in from the germline J gene. This chain joins TRBV5-6 and TRBJ1-5; D is possibly TRBD1 (6 bases). The CDR3 has 14 residues. V lost 0 bases to trimming and J lost 7 bases, with 11 bases between them. The germline V gene has CDR1 SGHDT and CDR2 YYEEEE. This CDR3 is CASSLGGGWQPQHF. CDR3 DNA (partial): TGTGCCAGCAGCTTGGGGGGGGGCTGGCAGCCC.

Worth noting for this clone: The read halts 3 residues ahead of the CDR3 end, with the missing end drawn from the germline J gene. The chain uses TRBV20-1 and TRBJ2-3; 13 positions match TRBD2. The V segment lost 0 bases and the J segment 4 bases; nucleotides outside the gene matches: 4. There are 16 residues in the CDR3. CDR1 and CDR2 from the germline V gene are DFQATT and SNEGSKA (reference sequence). CDR3 amino acids: CSARDPGLAGSDTQYF. CDR3 DNA (partial): TGCAGTGCTAGAGACCCGGGACTAGCGGGATCAGATACG.

About this clone itself: The read stops 3 residues short of the end of the CDR3; the missing end is completed from the germline J gene. Distinct nucleotide sequences in the sample also encode this CDR3. The V gene is TRBV20-1, the J gene TRBJ1-2; 10 bases are shared with TRBD1. V shed 5 bases and J 4 bases; nucleotides not matched to a gene: 4. There are 13 residues in the CDR3. Germline assignment: CDR1 DFQATT and CDR2 SNEGSKA (reference sequence). CDR3: CSAQGQGTYGYTF. Partial CDR3 DNA: TGCAGTGCTCAGGGACAGGGGACCTATGGC.

A word on this clone: The read stops 3 residues short of the end of the CDR3; the missing end is completed from the germline J gene. The chain has TRBV20-1 and TRBJ2-1; TRBD2 might be the D (5 bases). This CDR3 is built from 12 residues. The V gene lost 3 bases and the J gene lost 4 bases, with 7 bases spanning the gap. Germline V CDR1 and CDR2: DFQATT, SNEGSKA (reference sequence). CDR3 bases read: TGCAGTGCTAGGAGGGCGTACAATGAG. As protein: CSARRAYNE. In full, the CDR3 reads CSARRAYNEQFF.

A remark on this clone: The CDR3 end lies 3 residues beyond the end of the read and is filled in from the germline J gene. This rearrangement joins TRBV5-1 to TRBJ2-5; no clear D. The CDR3 is made up of 11 amino acids. Trimming removed 2 bases from V and 5 bases from J, with 4 bases in between. Germline lookup yields CDR1 SGHRS and CDR2 YFSETQ. The part of the CDR3 DNA that was read is TGCGCCAGCAGCTTCGCGGAGACC. Translation gives CASSFAET. The full CDR3 reads CASSFAETQYF.

Points on this clone: The read gets to within 3 residues of the CDR3 end, and the germline J gene fills in the rest. The chain uses TRBV4-2 and TRBJ2-3, with 9 bases that match TRBD2. CDR1 is LGHNA and CDR2 is YNFKEQ in the germline V gene. Trimming removed 3 bases from V and 1 base from J; junction bases left unmatched: 5. CDR3 size: 16 residues. Incomplete CDR3 DNA: TGTGCCAGCAGCCAGATCATAGCGGGAGGCACAGATACG. It encodes CASSQIIAGGTDT. In full, the CDR3 reads CASSQIIAGGTDTQYF.

In the case of this clone: The CDR3 extends 3 residues past the end of the read, so its final part is completed from the germline J gene. The V call is TRBV2, the J call TRBJ1-1; 7 bases match TRBD1. There are 13 residues in the CDR3. Per germline, CDR1 SNHLY and CDR2 FYNNEI. The J segment lost 0 bases and the V segment lost 9 bases, leaving 4 bases of the junction unmatched. CDR3 DNA (partial): TGTGCCAGTTCGGGACAGATGAACACTGAA. This gives the protein CASSGQMNTE. From start to end, the CDR3 is CASSGQMNTEAFF.

A word on this clone: The read finishes 3 residues shy of the CDR3 end, and the germline J gene is used to complete it. The rearrangement uses TRBV20-1 and TRBJ2-5; 8 nucleotides align to TRBD2. Unmatched junction bases numbered 0, after V lost 2 bases and J lost 4 bases. CDR3 length equals 12 residues. The V gene's germline CDR1 is DFQATT and CDR2 SNEGSKA (reference sequence). CDR3 DNA, as far as it was read: TGCAGTGCTAGACTAGCGGGAGAGACC. This translates into CSARLAGET. The full CDR3 protein reads CSARLAGETQYF.

CDR3 region: CASMEGDRSYNEQFF. The part of the CDR3 DNA that was read is TGTGCCAGTATGGAGGGGGACAGGTCGTACAATGAG. V gene TRBV19 combines with J gene TRBJ2-1; 8 bases align to TRBD1. The sequence runs out 3 residues before the end of the CDR3; the remainder is reconstructed from the germline J gene. This CDR3 has 15 amino acids. CDR1 is LNHDA and CDR2 is SQIVND in the germline V gene (reference sequence). After removal of 7 bases from V and 4 bases from J, the junction contained 9 bases not matched to a gene.

Incomplete CDR3 DNA: TGTGCCAGCAGCTTAGGGCAGGGGCCTGAAAAA. It yields the protein CASSLGQGPEK. The entire CDR3 protein reads CASSLGQGPEKLFF. The rearrangement joins TRBV11-2 to TRBJ1-4, with a weak D call TRBD1 (6 bases). The CDR3 extends 3 residues past the end of the read, so its final part is completed from the germline J gene. Trimming took off 1 base at V and 7 bases at J, with 10 bases between the two ends. Germline CDR1 reads SGHAT; CDR2 reads FQNNGV. This CDR3 contains 14 residues.

As regards this clone: The DNA ends 3 residues before the CDR3 does, and the rest of the CDR3 is filled in from the germline J gene. V is TRBV6-4 and J is TRBJ2-5, with 8 bases that match TRBD1. CDR3 length equals 16 residues. In germline, CDR1 is MRHNA, CDR2 SNTAGT. V lost 6 bases, J lost 4 bases, and 13 bases stayed unmatched. CDR3 region: CASSAAPGTGSETQYF. The sequenced part of the CDR3 DNA is TGTGCCAGCAGCGCTGCTCCCGGGACAGGTTCAGAGACC.

Remarks on this clone: The read ends 3 residues before the CDR3 terminus; that terminus is restored from the germline J gene. The rearrangement uses TRBV2 and TRBJ2-7; unclear D gene. Trimming shortened V by 1 base and J by 3 bases, and 10 bases separated the two germline ends. Germline V gene sequence: CDR1 SNHLY, CDR2 FYNNEI. CDR3 length: 14 residues. Partial CDR3 DNA: TGTGCCAGCAGTGAAGTAGGGTCCGGCTACGAG. It translates to CASSEVGSGYE. The complete CDR3 reads CASSEVGSGYEQYF.

A note on this clone: Read sequence stops 3 residues before the CDR3 end, and the germline J gene provides the missing end. V and J are TRBV20-1 and TRBJ1-6; 7 nucleotides align to TRBD1. The V and J ends lost 4 bases and 10 bases, in that order; junction bases with no gene match: 7. The CDR3 contains 13 residues. Germline-derived CDR1 and CDR2 are DFQATT and SNEGSKA (reference sequence). The sequenced CDR3 bases are TGCAGTGCTACCCAGGGACAGAACTCACCC. Amino acids: CSATQGQNSP. The full CDR3 is CSATQGQNSPLHF.